The TCR beta chain under discussion was sequenced for a study of cytomegalovirus exposure and HLA in healthy donors. Researchers ran the PCR with 60 Vbeta and 13 Jbeta primers. The table came from immunoSEQ multiplex PCR; TCRdb's copy has only in-frame clones and leaves some out. This repertoire shows 99,000 or so clones, almost 70% found once; its top ten account for 3.2%. Between the trimmed V and J ends, which lost 11 bases and 5 bases, there was a span of 18 bases. Germline assignment: CDR1 ENHRY and CDR2 SYGVKD. The CDR3 totals 13 residues. This clonotype was sampled from a man aged 25-45 years in good health and CMV-seronegative. The sample consisted of PBMCs. J is TRBJ2-5 and V is TRBV10-3; D is unresolved. CDR3 amino acids: CAASATSGETQYF. DNA for the CDR3: TGTGCCGCCTCCGCTACGTCCGGGGAGACCCAGTACTTC.